This entry describes one T cell receptor beta chain. This specimen belongs to a study of identifying expanded T cells in peripheral blood. The data were produced by immunoSEQ multiplex PCR, yet TCRdb's version contains in-frame clones alone and is incomplete. The sample consists of about 81,000 clones, 84% of them appearing once. Sample: blood. The sequence was collected from a person between 18 and 75 years old in good health.

Here the CDR3 reads CASSMGSGIIYNEQFF. In nucleotides, the CDR3 is TGTGCCAGTAGTATGGGTAGCGGGATCATCTACAATGAGCAGTTCTTC. This sequence joins TRBV19 and TRBJ2-1; 8 bases fit TRBD2. V gave up 3 bases and J gave up 3 bases; unmatched junction bases: 7. This CDR3 spans 16 amino acids. The germline CDR1 and CDR2 sequences are LNHDA and SQIVND (reference sequence).